This T cell receptor beta chain is from a study of blood T cell repertoires in COVID-19. Study context: Material from acute and convalescent COVID-19 was sourced from the United States, Italy and Spain. Sources were T cells, B-cell-depleted T cells, or PBMCs; the material itself was cDNA or gDNA.

Source study methods: Reference gene primers were amplified, and this amplification served to estimate nucleated cell counts. The method was immunoSEQ multiplex PCR; TCRdb's version includes in-frame clones alone and lacks a portion of them. V, J and clone size derive from that table, while D and trimming were established from the DNA sequence. The data contain about 190,000 clones, 70% to 85% of them seen just once; the ten biggest clones take up around 11%. The material sequenced was peripheral blood. This TCR was recovered from a woman in her forties or fifties with acute or convalescent COVID-19.

This CDR3 is CSVAAGGFTDTQYF. The CDR3 DNA follows: TGCAGCGTTGCGGCGGGAGGGTTCACAGATACGCAGTATTTT. J is TRBJ2-3 and V is TRBV29-1, with TRBD2 matching over 9 bases. This CDR3 contains 14 residues. Germline assignment: CDR1 SQVTM and CDR2 ANQGSEA. The V segment lost 4 bases and the J segment 2 bases; nucleotides outside the gene matches: 4.